This T cell receptor (beta chain) comes out of a study of regulatory T cells in long-lasting Graves disease. Study-level results: Persistent Graves' patients possessed reduced TCR diversity relative to recently diagnosed ones. Accuracy was possibly reduced by small sample size. Tissue studied was limited to peripheral blood, excluding thyroid tissue.

The time point was: newly diagnosed GD, antithyroid drugs for less than 3 months. Scientists built the TCR library using RNA that was extracted from PBMCs. Peripheral blood, about 8.8 milliliters of it, was drawn into EDTA tubes. To note about this clonotype: What it binds is not known.

In germline, CDR1 is SEHNR, CDR2 FQNEAQ (reference sequence). CDR3 length: 15 amino acids. V lost 4 bases and J 3 bases, leaving 12 bases between the germline ends. Assembly of TCR beta libraries relied on iRepertoire HTBI primers together with Arm-PCR of CDR3 regions. TCRdb re-called the multiplex PCR reads with MiXCR, one entry per CDR3 protein. Of some 340,000 distinct CDR3 sequences in the sample, about 11% were seen once. The same data also went into a second study, on T cells in Graves' hyperthyroidism and ophthalmopathy.

The rearrangement uses TRBV7-9 and TRBJ1-4, with D hard to call. Sequenced here: peripheral blood mononuclear cells (PBMCs), sampled at new diagnosis, from a patient treated with antithyroid drugs. This receptor was identified in a woman younger than 35 with Graves disease. This CDR3 reads CASSSWTRSNEKLFF. CDR3 coding DNA: TGTGCCAGCAGCTCCTGGACCCGCTCTAATGAAAAACTGTTTTTT.